These 27 T cell receptor beta chains came from one sample sequenced in a study of blood T cell repertoires in COVID-19. The table came from immunoSEQ multiplex PCR; TCRdb's copy has only in-frame clones and leaves some out. The data contain around 140,000 clones, just over 85% of them singletons. The sequenced sample was peripheral blood. These receptors came from a woman in her sixties with acute or convalescent COVID-19.

The chain employs TRBV5-1 and TRBJ1-2; 8 nucleotides line up with TRBD1. The junction had 12 bases not matched to a gene; V was cut back by 3 bases and J by 8 bases. The length of the CDR3 is 15 residues. Per the germline V gene, CDR1 is SGHRS and CDR2 is YFSETQ. CDR3 amino acids: CASSSYEGQGLGYTF. CDR3 nucleotide sequence: TGCGCCAGCAGCTCATATGAAGGACAGGGTCTAGGCTACACCTTC.

The genes are TRBV24-1 and TRBJ1-2; D might be TRBD1 (6 bases). CDR3 size: 14 residues. V lost 7 bases to trimming and J lost 7 bases, with 18 bases between them. From germline, CDR1 is KGHDR and CDR2 SFDVKD. Here the CDR3 DNA reads TGTGCCACCAGATCAACGGGACAAGGAAGTGGCTACACCTTC. Translating gives CATRSTGQGSGYTF.

The V and J genes are TRBV19 and TRBJ2-5; a possible D gene is TRBD2 (6 bases). The CDR3 length is 13 residues. V lost 6 bases and J lost 7, with 15 bases in between. From germline, CDR1 is LNHDA and CDR2 SQIVND (reference sequence). DNA for the CDR3: TGTGCCAGTAGCGGGGGTCGGGCGGCGACCCAGTACTTC. This encodes CASSGGRAATQYF.

The chain joins TRBV7-9 to TRBJ1-2; a possible D gene is TRBD1 (6 bases). Trimming removed 5 bases at V and 8 bases at J, with 21 bases between. This CDR3 is built from 15 residues. CDR1 is SEHNR, CDR2 FQNEAQ, per germline (reference sequence). The CDR3 DNA reads TGTGCCAGCAGCCATAGTCTAGGGGGTATGGAGGGCTACACCTTC. It translates to CASSHSLGGMEGYTF. The complete variable domain, with remaining parts taken from reference TRBV7-9 and TRBJ1-2, reads DTGVSQNPRHKITKRGQNVTFRCDPISEHNRLYWYRQTLGQGPEFLTYFQNEAQLEKSRLLSDRFSAERPKGSFSTLEIQRTEQGDSAMYLCASSHSLGGMEGYTFGSGTRLTVV.

This clone has a single count. This sequence joins TRBV2 and TRBJ2-5, with 7 bases lining up with TRBD2. The germline gives CDR1 SNHLY, CDR2 FYNNEI. V gave up 6 bases and J gave up 6 bases; unmatched junction bases: 13. The CDR3 contains 15 residues. The CDR3 DNA is TGTGCCAGCAGGACATGGGGGGGAGTTGGGAAGACCCAGTACTTC. Its translation is CASRTWGGVGKTQYF.

The CDR3 bases are TGCAGCGTAGACAGGGTAGAGGGGGAAAAACTGTTTTTT. Its translation is CSVDRVEGEKLFF. The chain couples TRBV29-1 to TRBJ1-4; 7 nucleotides align to TRBD1. The CDR3 extends over 13 amino acids. Trimming took 6 bases from V and 8 from J; bases not matched to a gene: 9. Germline V gene data show CDR1 as SQVTM and CDR2 as ANQGSEA.

The chain links TRBV12-3 or TRBV12-4 to TRBJ1-2; 8 nucleotides agree with TRBD1. After removal of 7 bases from V and 4 bases from J, the junction contained 5 bases not matched to a gene. The length of the CDR3 is 13 residues. This chain's CDR3 is CASTGTGLYGYTF. CDR3 nucleotides: TGTGCCAGCACCGGGACAGGCCTCTATGGCTACACCTTC.

This clone was seen a single time. The CDR3 coding sequence is TGCGCCAGCAGTGAGGGGACAGGGATCGGAGTAGAGACCCAGTACTTC. Amino acids: CASSEGTGIGVETQYF. This chain uses TRBV10-1 with TRBJ2-5, with 9 bases fitting TRBD1. The CDR3 covers 16 residues. The V and J ends lost 2 bases and 4 bases, in that order; junction bases with no gene match: 8. In germline, CDR1 is WNHNN, CDR2 SYGVQD (reference sequence).

The V call is TRBV5-5, the J call TRBJ2-1; 10 bases map to TRBD1. J lost 9 bases, V lost 7 bases, and 4 bases had no gene match. The CDR3 extends over 12 amino acids. Germline V lookup: CDR1 SGHKS, CDR2 YYEKEE (reference sequence). The CDR3 protein is CASGTGVGEQFF. CDR3 in DNA: TGTGCCAGCGGGACAGGGGTCGGTGAGCAGTTCTTC.

This chain joins TRBV6-6 and TRBJ2-7; weak D call: TRBD2 (6 bases). Germline values: CDR1 MNHNY, CDR2 SVGAGI (reference sequence). The CDR3 length is 14 residues. Trimming took off 5 bases at V and 3 bases at J, with 14 bases between the two ends. DNA for the CDR3: TGTGCCAGCAGTCTTAGCGGAGACCTCTACGAGCAGTACTTC. Its translation: CASSLSGDLYEQYF.

This clone was detected only once. The rearrangement uses TRBV6-5 and TRBJ2-1; D might be TRBD2 (7 bases). This CDR3 has 12 amino acids. Germline values: CDR1 MNHEY, CDR2 SVGAGI. Trimming removed 8 bases at V and 6 bases at J, with 11 bases between. Written as DNA, the CDR3 is TGTGCCAGCCTAGGGGGGGGCAATGAGCAGTTCTTC. This encodes CASLGGGNEQFF.

V usage is TRBV18 and J usage is TRBJ2-5, with unresolved D. The V and J ends lost 3 bases and 3 bases respectively, with 11 bases between them. This CDR3 has 14 residues. Germline V CDR1 and CDR2: KGHSH, LQKENI. The CDR3 nucleotides read TGTGCCAGCTCACCCCGACAAGAAAAAGAGACCCAGTACTTC. It codes for CASSPRQEKETQYF.

The chain joins TRBV4-3 to TRBJ1-5; the match to TRBD1 covers 8 bases. Trimming took 6 bases from V and 7 from J; bases not matched to a gene: 11. Germline CDR1 LGHNA, CDR2 YSLEER. The CDR3 runs 15 residues. CDR3 region: CASSPDRGGGQPQHF. The CDR3 coding sequence is TGCGCCAGCAGTCCCGACAGGGGAGGTGGACAGCCCCAGCATTTT.

The chain recombines TRBV6-6 with TRBJ1-2, with TRBD1 matching 7 bases. V gave up 7 bases and J gave up 4 bases; unmatched junction bases: 3. CDR1 and CDR2 from the germline V gene are MNHNY and SVGAGI (reference sequence). The CDR3 consists of 12 residues. The CDR3 region has the DNA TGTGCCAGCATAAACAGGGGCTATGGCTACACCTTC. It specifies CASINRGYGYTF.

This clone was picked up one time. The chain links TRBV5-8 to TRBJ1-6; 8 bases are shared with TRBD1. The J segment lost 11 bases and the V segment lost 0 bases, leaving 10 bases of the junction unmatched. Per germline, CDR1 SGHTS and CDR2 YDEGEE. This CDR3 has 16 residues. Written as DNA, the CDR3 is TGTGCCAGCAGCTTGGGGCCTGGGACAGGACCGCCACCCCTCCACTTT. Translation gives CASSLGPGTGPPPLHF.

The genes are TRBV30 and TRBJ1-2; weak D call: TRBD1 (6 bases). The germline V gene encodes CDR1 GTSNPN and CDR2 SVGIG (reference sequence). CDR3 length: 13 amino acids. The germline V and J ends were trimmed by 4 bases and 2 bases, with 11 bases remaining between them. The CDR3, as DNA: TGTGCCTGGAATAAGGACAGAAACTATGGCTACACCTTC. Its translation: CAWNKDRNYGYTF. The complete variable domain, with remaining parts taken from reference TRBV30 and TRBJ1-2, reads SQTIHQWPATLVQPVGSPLSLECTVEGTSNPNLYWYRQAAGRGLQLLFYSVGIGQISSEVPQNLSASRPQDRQFILSSKKLLLSDSGFYLCAWNKDRNYGYTFGSGTRLTVV.

The rearrangement links TRBV3-1 (or the pseudogene TRBV3-2) to TRBJ2-2; weak D call: TRBD2 (7 bases). The CDR3 covers 16 residues. From germline, CDR1 is LGHDT and CDR2 YNNKEL (reference sequence). V shed 3 bases and J shed 4 bases, with 15 bases lying between them. CDR3 DNA: TGTGCCAGCAGCCAGGGGGGGGTCAGGGGCACCGGGGAGCTGTTTTTT. It translates to CASSQGGVRGTGELFF.

The V gene is TRBV5-6, the J gene TRBJ1-5; D is unresolved. Germline loops: CDR1 SGHDT, CDR2 YYEEEE. The CDR3 extends over 13 amino acids. The germline V and J ends were trimmed by 3 bases and 7 bases, with 11 bases remaining between them. DNA of the CDR3: TGTGCCAGCAGCTCAGCATCGGGGCAGCCCCAGCATTTT. This gives the protein CASSSASGQPQHF.

This chain joins TRBV9 and TRBJ1-1; TRBD1 matches at 9 bases. The CDR3 totals 15 residues. The germline V gene has CDR1 SGDLS and CDR2 YYNGEE. Trimming cost V 3 bases and J 3 bases; bases outside gene matches: 6. The CDR3 loop reads CASSGQGGRDTEAFF. CDR3 DNA sequence: TGTGCCAGCAGCGGACAGGGGGGTAGGGACACTGAAGCTTTCTTT. The variable domain in full, with the rest retrieved from reference TRBV9 and TRBJ1-1, is DSGVTQTPKHLITATGQRVTLRCSPRSGDLSVYWYQQSLDQGLQFLIQYYNGEERAKGNILERFSAQQFPDLHSELNLSSLELGDSALYFCASSGQGGRDTEAFFGQGTRLTVV.

The chain employs TRBV5-5 and TRBJ1-6, with TRBD1 as a possible D gene (6 bases). Deletions cut 0 bases from V and 2 bases from J, with 18 bases between. The CDR3 is made up of 19 amino acids. Germline lookup yields CDR1 SGHKS and CDR2 YYEKEE (reference sequence). This CDR3 reads CASSLGAPDRLAYNSPLHF. The CDR3 bases are TGTGCCAGCAGCTTGGGGGCCCCTGACAGGCTGGCCTATAATTCACCCCTCCACTTT.

The V gene is TRBV7-2, the J gene TRBJ1-6; D remains unclear. The CDR3 loop spans 14 amino acids. CDR1 SGHTA and CDR2 FQGNSA come from the germline V gene. Trimming cost V 4 bases and J 7 bases, with 11 bases left between them. Here the CDR3 reads CASSSRHSNSPLHF. CDR3 in DNA: TGTGCCAGCAGCTCCAGACACTCCAATTCACCCCTCCACTTT.

V is TRBV6-2 or TRBV6-3 and J is TRBJ1-2; TRBD1 matches at 7 bases. The CDR3 covers 16 residues. Germline CDR1 MNHEY, CDR2 SVGEGT. V dropped 5 bases and J dropped 7; count of bases not matched to a gene: 16. CDR3 DNA sequence: TGTGCCAGCAGTGAGAGTGGACAGGCCGGGGTTCGTGGCTACACCTTC. Protein product: CASSESGQAGVRGYTF.

The J gene is TRBJ2-7, the V gene TRBV30, with 10 bases matching TRBD2. The length of the CDR3 is 12 residues. CDR1 is GTSNPN, CDR2 SVGIG, per germline (reference sequence). With V trimmed by 6 bases and J by 2 bases, 1 base remained unmatched. CDR3 coding DNA: TGTGCCTGTACTAGCGGGGCCTACGAGCAGTACTTC. Translated: CACTSGAYEQYF.

The genes are TRBV28 and TRBJ2-1; 9 positions match TRBD1. The CDR3 runs 16 residues. The V gene's germline CDR1 is MDHEN and CDR2 SYDVKM. The junction had 13 bases not matched to a gene; V was cut back by 5 bases and J by 8 bases. CDR3 region: CASSLLTGGIVDEQFF. For the CDR3, the DNA is TGTGCCAGCAGTCTGCTGACAGGGGGGATCGTCGATGAGCAGTTCTTC.

This chain uses TRBV3-1 (or the pseudogene TRBV3-2) with TRBJ2-2; a weak D match, TRBD2 (6 bases). The CDR3 totals 17 residues. Germline CDR1 LGHDT, CDR2 YNNKEL (reference sequence). V was trimmed by 3 bases and J by 4 bases, leaving 18 bases between them. As DNA, the CDR3 is TGTGCCAGCAGCCATCCCCTAGACCGGGGGTTCACCGGGGAGCTGTTTTTT. As protein: CASSHPLDRGFTGELFF.

This chain connects TRBV30 to TRBJ1-3, with D unresolved. The CDR3 runs 15 residues. Germline CDR1 reads GTSNPN; CDR2 reads SVGIG (reference sequence). The V and J ends lost 1 base and 0 bases respectively, with 10 bases between them. DNA for the CDR3: TGTGCCTGGAGTGGCGGGGTGCTCTCTGGAAACACCATATATTTT. It codes for CAWSGGVLSGNTIYF. The full variable domain, completed using reference TRBV30 and TRBJ1-3, is SQTIHQWPATLVQPVGSPLSLECTVEGTSNPNLYWYRQAAGRGLQLLFYSVGIGQISSEVPQNLSASRPQDRQFILSSKKLLLSDSGFYLCAWSGGVLSGNTIYFGEGSWLTVV.

The chain combines TRBV30 with TRBJ1-5; 7 bases fit TRBD1. Germline CDR1 and CDR2: GTSNPN and SVGIG (reference sequence). CDR3 length: 13 amino acids. Trimming took 2 bases from V and 8 from J; bases not matched to a gene: 6. The CDR3 sequence is CAWSLQGQEPQHF. The DNA for the CDR3 is TGTGCCTGGAGTCTACAGGGGCAAGAGCCCCAGCATTTT.